These T cell receptor beta chains were read from a single sample in a study of OX40 agonist ivuxolimab in advanced cancers. The repertoire was sequenced with immunoSEQ multiplex PCR; TCRdb's copy has only in-frame clones and lacks some. Here the sample spans tens of thousands of clones, 75% to 90% being singletons. The sequencing used CD4+ or CD8+ T cells sorted from blood, collected in a trial of the OX40 agonist ivuxolimab. All receptors come from an adult with an advanced solid tumor such as melanoma, head and neck, liver or kidney cancer. Each CDR3 is given with its conserved first and last residue. A D gene is named only where the DNA matches it firmly. The listing skips clone size in some rows; elsewhere it reads once, few, many or a size class.

TRBD2	once	TRBV4-3	TRBJ2-1	TGCGCCAGCAGCCAAACTCGGGAGGGCGGGCACAACAATGAGCAGTTCTTC	CASSQTREGGHNNEQFF
-	-	TRBV13	TRBJ2-7	TGTGCCAGCAGCTTAGTTAGGGGCCCCTACGAGCAGTACTTC	CASSLVRGPYEQYF
-	-	TRBV7-2	TRBJ2-7	TGTGCCAGCAGCCAAGTGGCGGAAACTCCCCCTCGCGAGCAGTACTTC	CASSQVAETPPREQYF
-	-	TRBV29-1	TRBJ1-1	TGCAGCGTTGACAGGGAGACTGAAGCTTTCTTT	CSVDRETEAFF
-	few	TRBV28	TRBJ1-5	TGTGCCAGCAGTTTATTGGGGCCGACGTGGGCGGATCAGCCCCAGCATTTT	CASSLLGPTWADQPQHF
TRBD2	-	TRBV4-3	TRBJ2-1	TGCGCCAGCAGCCAACAGTGGGCGGGAGGTGATGAGCAGTTCTTC	CASSQQWAGGDEQFF
-	-	TRBV7-9	TRBJ2-7	TGTGCCAGCATCGGGCAGTCCTACGAGCAGTACTTC	CASIGQSYEQYF
-	many	TRBV10-2	TRBJ2-1	TGCGCCAGCAGTGAAGGGGGGACCCTCGTTGACAATGAGCAGTTCTTC	CASSEGGTLVDNEQFF
TRBD2	-	TRBV29-1	TRBJ2-5	TGCAGCGTTGAATTGTTAGCGGGAATAGAGACCCAGTACTTC	CSVELLAGIETQYF
TRBD1	-	TRBV11-2	TRBJ2-1	TGTGCCAGCAGCTTAGCCGGGACAGGGGTGAATGAGCAGTTCTTC	CASSLAGTGVNEQFF
-	once	TRBV7-8	TRBJ2-5	TGTGCCAGCAGCTTAAGGGGCCTAGCTATCGAAGAGACCCAGTACTTC	CASSLRGLAIEETQYF
-	-	TRBV27	TRBJ2-7	TGTGCCAGCAGTTTCGCAAGAGGCCCAACTTACGAGCAGTACTTC	CASSFARGPTYEQYF
-	-	TRBV10-3	TRBJ2-5	TGTGCCATCAGTGAGGGGGACATAGGAGAGACCCAGTACTTC	CAISEGDIGETQYF
-	-	TRBV5-8	TRBJ1-4	TGTGCCAGCAGTTTCGGACGGCAAGCGGATGAAAAACTGTTTTTT	CASSFGRQADEKLFF
TRBD2	-	TRBV28	TRBJ2-1	TGTGCCAGCAGTCCCACCGATGGGAGGGGAAACAATGAGCAGTTCTTC	CASSPTDGRGNNEQFF
-	-	TRBV21-1	TRBJ2-2	TGTGCCAGCAGCAAAAGTCTCCCCTCCGACTGGAAGTATACCGGGGAGCTGTTTTTT	CASSKSLPSDWKYTGELFF
TRBD2	-	TRBV4-2	TRBJ2-1	TGTGCCAGCAGCCAAGGCGGGAGCCCCTACAATGAGCAGTTCTTC	CASSQGGSPYNEQFF
-	-	TRBV19	TRBJ1-3	TGTGCCAGTCTGGCCTCTGGAAACACCATATATTTT	CASLASGNTIYF
-	-	TRBV4-1	TRBJ2-7	TGCGCCAGCAGCCAAGGACAGGTGAATACCTACGAGCAGTACTTC	CASSQGQVNTYEQYF
-	-	TRBV28	TRBJ2-7	TGTGCCAGCAGTTTGAGGGACCCTCCCTACGAGCAGTACTTC	CASSLRDPPYEQYF
-	-	TRBV7-9	TRBJ1-1	TGTGCCAGCAGCTTAGGACAGCAAGAAGCTTTCTTT	CASSLGQQEAFF
TRBD2	-	TRBV7-9	TRBJ2-5	TGTGCCAGCAGCTCACGACTAGCAGCGTACCAAGAGACCCAGTACTTC	CASSSRLAAYQETQYF
-	-	TRBV25-1	TRBJ2-3	TGTGCCAGCAGGAGAGGGGTAAGCACAGATACGCAGTATTTT	CASRRGVSTDTQYF
-	-	TRBV28	TRBJ2-1	TGTGCCAGCAGTTTATTTGTGGGAGGAGACGATGAGCAGTTCTTC	CASSLFVGGDDEQFF
-	-	TRBV4-3	TRBJ1-5	TGCGCCAGCAGCCAAGATCGGCTCCGTCAGCCCCAGCATTTT	CASSQDRLRQPQHF
-	-	TRBV19	TRBJ2-7	TGTGCCAGTAGAACAAGTTGGGAAGCCTACGAGCAGTACTTC	CASRTSWEAYEQYF
TRBD2	-	TRBV15	TRBJ2-1	TGTGCCACCAGCAGAGAGAGGACTAGCGGGAACAATGAGCAGTTCTTC	CATSRERTSGNNEQFF
-	-	TRBV4-1	TRBJ1-4	TGCGCCAGCAGCCAATATGCAACTAATGAAAAACTGTTTTTT	CASSQYATNEKLFF
TRBD2	-	TRBV4-2	TRBJ2-1	TGTGCCAGCAGCACCCTAGCGGGAAGCTCCTACAATGAGCAGTTCTTC	CASSTLAGSSYNEQFF